This T cell receptor beta chain is drawn from a study of cytomegalovirus exposure and HLA in healthy donors (dated by TCRdb to about 2017). With regard to the full study: According to an earlier analysis of several hundred of the donors, 150 million to 200 million T cells yielded 120 million or so unique TCR beta sequences and 276 Gb of sequence data. In a later genetic analysis, genome-wide SNP genotypes for about three fifths of the roughly 670 donors were used, and that subset was treated as a discovery cohort. In an earlier analysis of around 540 of the donors, high-throughput TCR beta sequencing was used to judge whether each TCR beta V gene segment behaved as functional or pseudogenic. Every discovery cohort repertoire had been produced on one sequencing platform. Rather than using new phenotypic data, the later analysis identified candidate immune exposures from TCR beta sequences and from how often those sequences occurred across donors. Among about 390 genotyped donors of the cohort, an average of roughly 240,000 unique TCR beta nucleotide sequences were sequenced per donor, roughly 18% of them non-productive. Roughly 5 DR-DQ haplotypes were handled as single units for association and clustering, since linkage in the cohort was strong. To study patterns of TCR occurrence, a later analysis re-analyzed previously published TCR beta repertoires from just over 650 donors and added high-resolution HLA genotyping. Of the 398 genotyped donors, about 80% fell in the genetic ancestry cluster associated with self-reported Caucasian donors. Class I and class II HLA loci were covered by the typing at four-digit resolution. The study aimed to test whether cataloging public T cell receptors could reveal signatures of past pathogen exposure. High-throughput TCR immunosequencing, statistical association of individual TCRs with disease status, and machine learning were combined to predict cytomegalovirus infection status. The study used immunosequencing to profile the T cell repertoires of approximately 640 subjects and linked those repertoires to cytomegalovirus serostatus. An early release that covered about 600 HLA-typed donors contained about 300 gigabases of sequencing data and about 84 million unique TCR sequences. Donor age, sex, ethnicity and CMV serostatus were compiled alongside the repertoire data. Typing coverage varied by locus: roughly 629-640 donors for A, B, C, DRB1 and DQB1; approximately 500 for DQA1; 606 for DPA1; 450 to 480 for DPB1. Along with the approximately 700-subject first cohort, a separate validation cohort of more than 90 different subjects was used. The full study reports these points: Linkage disequilibrium might explain the correlated functional status among segregating V segments, but an unknown experimental factor could not be excluded. An earlier analysis of approximately 540 of the donors showed that most TCR beta V segments appeared in productive rearrangements either about 90% or about 30% of the time, which broadly matched IMGT annotations. CMV serostatus was the only immune exposure information available for the cohort. Some IMGT-functional V segments, including TRBV6-2 and TRBV6-3, could not be told apart with the 87-base-pair reads, so those segments were excluded. In both the original and validation cohorts, the classifier was reported to diagnose cytomegalovirus status with high specificity and sensitivity. A total of 150 to 200 TCR beta chains were listed by the study as associated with cytomegalovirus. Compared with equally common non-associated chains, HLA-associated TCR beta chains in a later analysis were more clonally expanded and had lower generation probabilities. The authors suggested that the approach could potentially be generalized to other disease states and immunological phenotypes. Sequencing depth was assumed to be roughly uniform across donors in the presence/absence analyses, though that assumption may not hold. Because counts were too low, under 20 rarely observed V segments, including chromosome 9 orphons, were left out of the earlier analysis of over 550 of the donors. A later analysis reported that several top co-occurrence clusters appeared linked to parvovirus B19, influenza, CMV and Epstein-Barr virus. A further reported finding was that TCR beta sequences accurately predicted the HLA-A and HLA-B alleles for most subjects in the first cohort. This cohort had only TCR beta chains sequenced, and the lack of alpha or paired-chain data limited which features could be detected. A later analysis found that TCR association rates varied across HLA loci, with DRB1 alleles showing the most associated TCRs and HLA-C alleles the fewest. Assigning TCR associations to individual alleles was difficult when HLA alleles, especially DR and DQ, strongly co-occurred. In vitro tests confirmed that a few of the cytomegalovirus-associated TCR beta chains recognize cytomegalovirus antigens. Because HLA typing was missing for some donors at each locus, association tests included only the typed subset. Most TCR sequences were seen in very few donors, while some public TCRs were found in many individuals. A cluster of highly shared sequence variants was judged likely to represent a technical artifact of the sequencing pipeline. In a later analysis, most CMV-associated TCR beta chains were found to appear HLA-restricted, with HLA associations seemingly driven largely by CMV exposure. A later genetic analysis associated a missense DCLRE1C variant with V-gene and J-gene trimming of TCR beta chains, and an independent cohort replicated the association. Specific HLA alleles were associated with around 18,000 TCR beta sequences at a false discovery rate of 0.05 in a later analysis. Compared with the roughly 700-donor mean, donors in an Asian-associated ancestry cluster had fewer N-insertions in productive TCRs, according to a later genetic analysis.

The cohort comprised more than 550 healthy bone marrow donors. At the time of sampling, every cohort member was nominally healthy, though immune exposures that went unrecorded were likely present. The donor was CMV seronegative and belonged to the group of under 400 seronegative cohort members. Every donor gave a peripheral blood sample, and the peripheral blood mononuclear cells from that sample were used for TCR beta sequencing. The Qiagen DNeasy Blood Extraction Kit was used to extract genomic DNA from the blood cell samples. As for this clone: This clone's antigen is unknown. Base qualities were left out, and no much larger clone turns up one base away.

Sequences SGHNT (CDR1) and YYREEE (CDR2) are obtained from the germline V gene (reference sequence). From cysteine to phenylalanine, the CDR3 is 14 amino acids long. The CDR3 DNA has 42 bases and is translated from base 1. Between the V and J ends, shortened by 0 bases and 7 bases respectively, the junction contains 8 bases. The library relied on the immunoSEQ multiplex PCR assay. For the multiplex PCR, a mixture combining 60 forward primers for TCR Vbeta segments and 13 reverse primers for TCR Jbeta segments was used. The CDR3 region of rearranged TCR beta genes was amplified from genomic DNA by a multiplex PCR assay. Amplified TCR beta libraries were sequenced as 87-base-pair reads on the Illumina HiSeq System. Processing in the source paper ran as follows. A later analysis counted about 80 million unique TCR beta chains across the 550 to 700 repertoires, and 10 million to 12 million of these chains were shared by at least two donors. Raw reads were error-corrected and collapsed into unique sequences with a nearest-neighbor algorithm that merged closely related sequences to remove PCR and sequencing errors. To assign V, D and J gene segments, CDR3 sequences were aligned to IMGT reference sequences. For a sequence to be retained, a match of at least six nucleotides to both a V gene segment and a J gene segment was required. A rearrangement was called productive if the CDR3 had no stop codons and remained in frame with V and J, and every other rearrangement was called non-productive. Following IMGT convention, CDR3 was defined as the stretch from the second conserved V-encoded cysteine to the conserved J-encoded phenylalanine. In an earlier analysis of around 540 of the donors, sequences lacking an unambiguous match to a single V gene segment were excluded. In an earlier analysis of approximately 500 of the donors, a V segment was called functional when productive rearrangements were above 56.7%, and segregating when the standard deviation between donors exceeded 5%. A statistical classification framework was built to diagnose cytomegalovirus status from the catalog of TCR beta chain sequences. In a later analysis, V and J genes were assigned by comparing TCR nucleotide sequences against IMGT/GENE-DB human TR gene sequences. A later analysis assigned CDR3 sequences and most-parsimonious VDJ recombination scenarios with the TCRdist pipeline. A later analysis defined each TCR beta chain by its CDR3 amino acid sequence plus V-gene family, and excluded reads lacking a unique V-gene family. To address suspected cross-contamination and a sequencing artifact, a later analysis removed 592 highly shared, low-generation-probability nucleotide sequences. For each public chain, a later analysis derived a clonal expansion index from normalized ranks of inferred template counts within each repertoire. Generation probabilities in a later analysis came from a VDJ recombination model fitted to out-of-frame rearrangements, and those results were checked against IGoR. In a later analysis, TCR-TCR, TCR-HLA and TCR-CMV co-occurrence was scored with hypergeometric tests, and a repertoire-size bias correction was applied to TCR pairs. In a later analysis, false discovery rates were estimated by permuting HLA or CMV assignments 20 times. A later analysis grouped co-occurring TCRs with DBSCAN, adding TCRdist sequence similarity when clustering within HLA-allele-positive subsets. Repertoires with fewer than 30,000 or more than 120,000 public chains, plus five repertoires with anomalous nucleotide sharing, were excluded from co-occurrence clustering. TCRdb's version of the immuneACCESS table is confined to in-frame rearrangements and falls short of the full clone set. An unresolved V gene accounts for under half of the shortfall where checked; the remainder is of unknown origin. The V and J calls and clone size come from that table; D and trimming were worked out from the DNA. The sample yields 130,000 or so clones; approximately 79% were counted once. In total, the top ten clones hold approximately 2.1% of the sample.

This TCR was sampled from a man aged 25-45 years in good health and CMV-seronegative. The chain was built from TRBV5-4 and TRBJ1-6, with the D gene not clear enough to name. Sequencing input: PBMCs. Read as DNA, the sequence is TGTGCCAGCAGCTTGGGTTATGGCAATTCACCCCTCCACTTT. Its product reads: CASSLGYGNSPLHF.